This T cell receptor (beta chain) was documented in a study of B cell selection in AIRE deficiency. V was shortened by 6 bases and J by 5 bases, with 22 bases between the two germline ends. This CDR3 region has 16 residues. Germline assignment: CDR1 MRHNA and CDR2 SNTAGT. Notes on this clone: What it binds is not known.

Findings and limits, study-wide: Of roughly 3,300 shared Treg TCRbeta sequences, under 40% were healthy-donor-only and around 9% patient-only. About 30.6% of healthy-shared Treg TCRbeta sequences appeared in patient Tconv cells.

Original processing methods: Pooled conventional T cells gave about 11x10^4 patient and around 1.3x10^5 donor TCRbeta sequences. Clones were read by immunoSEQ multiplex PCR, and TCRdb kept only the in-frame ones, dropping some. The V and J calls and clone size come from that table; D and trimming were worked out from the DNA. This table holds over 20,000 clones, 95% to 98% found once. CD4+CD127+ cells were sorted as the conventional CD4 T cells. This chain joins TRBV6-4 and TRBJ2-5; D could derive from TRBD1 or TRBD2 (8 bases each). The sequencing input was conventional CD4+ T cells sorted from PBMCs. The receptor was derived from a human donor with AIRE deficiency. The CDR3 reads CASRGTGREGGETQYF. For the CDR3, the DNA is TGTGCCAGCAGAGGGACAGGCCGGGAGGGAGGCGAGACCCAGTACTTC.